This entry lists 4 T cell receptor beta chains sequenced from one sample in a study of blood T cells in healthy people across ages. Combining a sample-barcoded 5' primer with a J-beta primer mix, a second PCR ran for 7 to 11 cycles. Via MiXCR, TCRdb re-called the 5' RACE reads, giving one row per CDR3 protein. The sample has roughly 800,000 distinct CDR3 sequences, just under 25% seen once; the top ten hold just under 9.5%. This sample also appeared in a second study, on T cells of mothers and their children.

The sequencing sample was made of blood. The receptors stem from a boy between 10 and 17 years old in good health.

The sample holds a few counts of this clonotype. The CDR3 reads CASSYSQAGLLSGANVLTF. DNA for the CDR3: TGTGCCAGCAGTTACTCCCAGGCGGGGCTCCTCTCTGGGGCCAACGTCCTGACTTTC. The chain is built from TRBV6-5 and TRBJ2-6; D is possibly TRBD2 (6 bases). In germline, CDR1 is MNHEY, CDR2 SVGAGI. V lost 0 bases, J lost 0 bases, and 15 bases lay in between. The CDR3 runs 19 residues.

This clonotype turned up a few times. V and J are TRBV12-3 or TRBV12-4 and TRBJ2-3, with D perhaps TRBD2 (7 bases). The CDR3 runs to 15 residues. V was cut by 3 bases and J by 0 bases, with 10 bases left in between. The CDR3 region has the DNA TGTGCCAGCAGTTTTACGGGGGGCAGCACAGATACGCAGTATTTT. Amino acid sequence: CASSFTGGSTDTQYF.

Only a few counts were recorded for this clonotype. V and J are TRBV28 and TRBJ2-1, with D possibly being TRBD1 or TRBD2 (5 bases each). Trimming took off 4 bases at V and 7 bases at J, with 14 bases between the two ends. CDR3 length: 14 residues. Germline CDR1 is MDHEN and CDR2 is SYDVKM. For the CDR3, the DNA is TGTGCCAGCAGTTCCGGGACCGCGAGTAATGAGCAGTTCTTC. Amino acids: CASSSGTASNEQFF.

As concerns this clonotype: The DNA is left out, because the CDR3 cannot be placed on it with certainty; the CDR3 is given as TCRdb lists it. The chain employs TRBV29-1 and TRBJ2-7. CDR1 is SQVTM, CDR2 ANQGSEA, per germline. From its first to its last residue, the CDR3 has 13 amino acids. The CDR3 region is CSVAPAENYEQYF.